This T cell receptor (beta chain) derives from a study of PD-L1 blockade in urothelial cancer. In the study overall: Blood analyses occurred 3 weeks (second dose) and 6 weeks post treatment start.

Time point described: pretreatment peripheral blood. Comment on this clone: This sample includes further DNA sequences coding for the same CDR3.

CDR3 length: 13 residues. Germline assignment: CDR1 SGHRS and CDR2 YFSETQ. The V and J ends lost 4 bases and 5 bases respectively, with 12 bases between them. Method: immunoSEQ multiplex PCR; TCRdb's copy keeps in-frame clones and lacks some. The sample has about 95,000 clones, roughly 90% seen once. Sequencing was performed on PBMCs, taken around atezolizumab (anti-PD-L1) treatment. This chain joins TRBV5-1 and TRBJ1-2; weak D call: TRBD1 (6 bases). The sequence derives from a man in his 60s with urothelial cancer. The chain's CDR3 is CASSPDSSYGYTF. CDR3 nucleotide sequence: TGCGCCAGCAGCCCGGACAGTTCATATGGCTACACCTTC.